This entry lists 21 T cell receptor beta chains sequenced from one sample in a study of cytomegalovirus exposure and HLA in healthy donors. A multiplex PCR was run with 60 Vbeta primers and 13 Jbeta primers. Here immunoSEQ multiplex PCR was the method, and the copy in TCRdb shows in-frame clones only, minus some. The sample records 150,000 to 200,000 clones, approximately 71% being singletons. Material for sequencing was PBMCs. The receptors here all came from a middle-aged man in good health and CMV-seronegative.

The J gene is TRBJ2-1, the V gene TRBV2; 12 bases are a match to TRBD2. This CDR3 comprises 15 residues. The ends lost 6 bases at V and 6 bases at J; junction bases unmatched: 6. Germline V gene data show CDR1 as SNHLY and CDR2 as FYNNEI. The CDR3 is CASRASGGAGNEQFF. CDR3 nucleotide sequence: TGTGCCAGCAGAGCTAGCGGGGGGGCCGGCAATGAGCAGTTCTTC.

The V call is TRBV5-1, the J call TRBJ2-3, with 11 bases identical to TRBD1. This CDR3 is built from 16 residues. V gave up 4 bases and J gave up 4 bases; unmatched junction bases: 8. CDR1 is SGHRS, CDR2 YFSETQ, per germline. The CDR3 bases are TGCGCCAGCAGCCTGAGGGGACAGGGGGAAGCAGATACGCAGTATTTT. It codes for CASSLRGQGEADTQYF. The whole variable domain, remainder taken from reference TRBV5-1 and TRBJ2-3, is KAGVTQTPRYLIKTRGQQVTLSCSPISGHRSVSWYQQTPGQGLQFLFEYFSETQRNKGNFPGRFSGRQFSNSRSEMNVSTLELGDSALYLCASSLRGQGEADTQYFGPGTRLTVL.

V and J are TRBV23-1 and TRBJ2-6; no firm D call. TRBV23-1 counts as an open reading frame of uncertain function. This CDR3 has 18 amino acids. The V gene lost 3 bases and the J gene lost 1 base, with 16 bases spanning the gap. The CDR3 DNA sequence: TGCGCCAGCAGTCAGGTCCCACCGGGTCTTTCTGGGGCCAACGTCCTGACTTTC. Its translation is CASSQVPPGLSGANVLTF.

The CDR3 region is CASSPQSGRGETQYF. The CDR3 nucleotides read TGTGCCAGCAGCCCCCAGTCGGGCAGGGGTGAGACCCAGTACTTC. The rearrangement links TRBV11-3 to TRBJ2-5; tentatively, D is TRBD1 (6 bases). Germline V gene data show CDR1 as SGHNT and CDR2 as YENEEA. This CDR3 contains 15 residues. The germline V and J ends were trimmed by 5 bases and 5 bases, with 18 bases remaining between them.

The chain links TRBV19 to TRBJ2-3; maybe TRBD1 (5 bases). With 3 bases removed from V and 4 bases from J, the gap between germline ends came to 14 bases. The CDR3 covers 15 residues. Germline V lookup: CDR1 LNHDA, CDR2 SQIVND (reference sequence). CDR3 in DNA: TGTGCCAGTAGTATGGGTCAGGGTGGTTCAGATACGCAGTATTTT. Amino acid sequence: CASSMGQGGSDTQYF.

The chain links TRBV11-2 to TRBJ1-2; 8 positions agree with TRBD1. This CDR3 comprises 12 residues. The germline V gene has CDR1 SGHAT and CDR2 FQNNGV. The ends lost 5 bases at V and 6 bases at J; junction bases unmatched: 2. The chain's CDR3 is CASSRQGNGYTF. The CDR3 DNA sequence: TGTGCCAGCAGCCGACAGGGGAATGGCTACACCTTC.

This clone came up a few times. The J gene is TRBJ2-5, the V gene TRBV4-3; 10 bases line up with TRBD1. This CDR3 region has 15 residues. Germline V gives CDR1 LGHNA, CDR2 YSLEER. After removal of 1 base from V and 3 bases from J, the junction contained 2 bases not matched to a gene. CDR3 region: CASSQGQGAEETQYF. The CDR3 nucleotides read TGCGCCAGCAGCCAAGGACAGGGGGCGGAAGAGACCCAGTACTTC.

The CDR3 protein is CASSLSRGREKLFF. DNA for the CDR3: TGTGCCAGCAGCTTGAGCAGGGGGCGAGAAAAACTGTTTTTT. The J gene is TRBJ1-4, the V gene TRBV5-8; 8 bases fit TRBD1. The CDR3 length is 14 residues. Germline V gene sequence: CDR1 SGHTS, CDR2 YDEGEE. With V trimmed by 1 base and J by 8 bases, 4 bases remained unmatched.

This clone was seen only once. The chain has TRBV5-1 and TRBJ1-4; D not resolved. V lost 2 bases, J lost 7 bases, and 12 bases lay in between. The CDR3 is 14 amino acids. CDR1 and CDR2 (germline): SGHRS, YFSETQ. The CDR3 bases are TGCGCCAGCAGCTTTAGCCGGCGGTCTGAAAAACTGTTTTTT. Amino acids: CASSFSRRSEKLFF.

This chain links TRBV20-1 with TRBJ2-1, with a possible D match to TRBD2 (6 bases). Per germline, CDR1 DFQATT and CDR2 SNEGSKA (reference sequence). CDR3 size: 11 residues. The ends were cut back, 7 bases at V and 4 bases at J, with 8 bases in the middle. The CDR3 is CSEAGYNEQFF. The CDR3 region has the DNA TGCAGTGAGGCGGGATACAATGAGCAGTTCTTC.

V and J are TRBV28 and TRBJ1-2; perhaps TRBD1 as D (5 bases). Trimming cost V 3 bases and J 4 bases, with 9 bases left between them. CDR1 and CDR2 from the germline V gene are MDHEN and SYDVKM. The CDR3 has 13 residues. The CDR3, as DNA: TGTGCCAGCAGTTTGGAGGGGATCTATGGCTACACCTTC. Encoded protein: CASSLEGIYGYTF.

Only a few counts were recorded for this clone. V is TRBV4-1 and J is TRBJ1-1, with 7 bases identical to TRBD1. The CDR3 runs 17 residues. Germline trimming cut 6 bases from V and 5 bases from J; bases unmatched to any gene: 18. Looked up from germline, CDR1 is MGHRA and CDR2 is YSYEKL. CDR3 nucleotides: TGCGCCAGCAGTTCCCAAACTCCGACAGGGAGAGGAACTGAAGCTTTCTTT. Amino acid sequence: CASSSQTPTGRGTEAFF.

This clone was seen only a few times. The V gene is TRBV7-9, the J gene TRBJ2-5; D not certain. CDR1 is SEHNR, CDR2 FQNEAQ, per germline (reference sequence). This CDR3 spans 14 amino acids. Trimming removed 2 bases from V and 2 bases from J, with 9 bases in between. The CDR3 loop is CASSLLEIQETQYF. CDR3 nucleotides: TGTGCCAGCAGCTTATTAGAGATACAAGAGACCCAGTACTTC.

V is TRBV2 and J is TRBJ2-2; 7 bases are a match to TRBD1. The CDR3 extends over 16 amino acids. J gave up 7 bases and V 5 bases, and 13 bases lay outside the gene matches. Germline lookup yields CDR1 SNHLY and CDR2 FYNNEI. The CDR3 here is CASSLQGVIFNGELFF. The CDR3 DNA follows: TGTGCCAGCAGTCTGCAGGGGGTGATTTTTAACGGGGAGCTGTTTTTT.

This clone came up a few times. This rearrangement joins TRBV10-2 to TRBJ1-5; the D gene is possibly TRBD1 (5 bases). The CDR3 sequence is 13 residues long. Germline assignment: CDR1 WSHSY and CDR2 SAAADI. V was pared by 8 bases and J by 4 bases, with 12 bases between. This CDR3 reads CASSPGENQPQHF. The CDR3 bases are TGCGCCAGCTCACCGGGGGAAAATCAGCCCCAGCATTTT.

The chain couples TRBV9 to TRBJ2-3; D is perhaps TRBD2 (5 bases). Germline V CDR1 and CDR2: SGDLS, YYNGEE. The V end was cut by 0 bases, the J end by 3 bases, with 14 bases between. The CDR3 has 16 amino acids. The CDR3: CASSVEEGRSTDTQYF. For the CDR3, the DNA is TGTGCCAGCAGCGTAGAAGAGGGCAGAAGTACAGATACGCAGTATTTT.

V usage is TRBV7-6 and J usage is TRBJ2-1; no reliable D call. CDR1 is SGHVS and CDR2 is FNYEAQ in the germline V gene. V was trimmed by 2 bases and J by 6 bases, leaving 11 bases between them. The CDR3 spans 14 residues. The CDR3 coding sequence is TGTGCCAGCAGCTTAAGTGACTTACCCAATGAGCAGTTCTTC. It specifies CASSLSDLPNEQFF.

A few counts support this clone. The chain employs TRBV5-1 and TRBJ2-5, with 7 bases fitting TRBD1. The end of the DNA aligns better with TRBJ2-7, so the J call may be wrong. There are 14 residues in the CDR3. Germline CDR1 and CDR2: SGHRS and YFSETQ. CDR3 coding DNA: TGCGCCAGCAGCTTTACCGGGACAGAATACGAGCAGTACTTC. This gives the protein CASSFTGTEYEQYF.

Remarks on this clone: A read error may produce the germline difference seen at one junction end. This chain uses TRBV4-1 with TRBJ1-5; weak D call: TRBD1 (5 bases). CDR3 length equals 15 residues. Germline V gene sequence: CDR1 MGHRA, CDR2 YSYEKL. CDR3 amino acids: CASSQYGRGNQPQHF. CDR3 nucleotides: TGCGCCAGCAGCCAATATGGGAGGGGCAACCAGCCCCAGCATTTT.

The rearrangement uses TRBV18 and TRBJ2-2, with D maybe TRBD1 (5 bases). This CDR3 is built from 13 residues. Germline CDR1 KGHSH, CDR2 LQKENI. Trimming removed 6 bases at V and 4 bases at J, with 9 bases between. Here the CDR3 reads CASSLQVTGELFF. The CDR3 coding sequence is TGTGCCAGCTCCCTACAGGTCACCGGGGAGCTGTTTTTT. The whole variable domain, remainder taken from reference TRBV18 and TRBJ2-2, is NAGVMQNPRHLVRRRGQEARLRCSPMKGHSHVYWYRQLPEEGLKFMVYLQKENIIDESGMPKERFSAEFPKEGPSILRIQQVVRGDSAAYFCASSLQVTGELFFGEGSRLTVL.

This clone was seen a few times. At one end, the junction sequence differs from germline, possibly due to a read error. This sample also contains other DNA sequences that code for the same CDR3. The chain combines TRBV13 with TRBJ1-6, with a possible D match to TRBD1 (6 bases). This CDR3 has 15 amino acids. Germline V gives CDR1 PRHDT, CDR2 FYEKMQ (reference sequence). CDR3 sequence reads: CASSEGGGYNSPLHF. The CDR3, as DNA: TGTGCCAGCAGCGAGGGAGGGGGGTACAATTCCCCCCTCCACTTT.